This T cell receptor (beta chain) was sequenced in a study of cytomegalovirus exposure and HLA in healthy donors. The wider study: About 80 million unique TCRs from HLA-typed donors made up an early data release.

Notes on this clone: Antigen: not known.

Study observations and caveats: The study carried out a later analysis of TCR beta sequences. It associated approximately 16,000 of them with specific HLA alleles at a false discovery rate of 0.05. Among the sequence variants, a highly shared cluster was likely an artifact of sequencing. It emerged from a later analysis that several of the most significant clusters appeared to be linked to common viral pathogens.

Use of 60 Vbeta and 13 Jbeta primers characterized the PCR. Repertoires were generated with immunoSEQ multiplex PCR, while TCRdb's copy carries only in-frame clones and drops some. The sample has about 170,000 clones, approximately 70% seen once; the top ten hold 7.1%. The TCR comes from a man aged 40-50 years in good health and CMV-seropositive. The sequenced sample consisted of PBMCs.

The CDR3 coding sequence is TGCGCCAGCAGCTTGATGCTAGCGGCAGATACGCAGTATTTT. This gives the protein CASSLMLAADTQYF. J is TRBJ2-3 and V is TRBV5-1; TRBD2 matches at 7 bases. V dropped 1 base and J dropped 4; count of bases not matched to a gene: 3. There are 14 residues in the CDR3. Germline V gene lookup returns CDR1 SGHRS and CDR2 YFSETQ.